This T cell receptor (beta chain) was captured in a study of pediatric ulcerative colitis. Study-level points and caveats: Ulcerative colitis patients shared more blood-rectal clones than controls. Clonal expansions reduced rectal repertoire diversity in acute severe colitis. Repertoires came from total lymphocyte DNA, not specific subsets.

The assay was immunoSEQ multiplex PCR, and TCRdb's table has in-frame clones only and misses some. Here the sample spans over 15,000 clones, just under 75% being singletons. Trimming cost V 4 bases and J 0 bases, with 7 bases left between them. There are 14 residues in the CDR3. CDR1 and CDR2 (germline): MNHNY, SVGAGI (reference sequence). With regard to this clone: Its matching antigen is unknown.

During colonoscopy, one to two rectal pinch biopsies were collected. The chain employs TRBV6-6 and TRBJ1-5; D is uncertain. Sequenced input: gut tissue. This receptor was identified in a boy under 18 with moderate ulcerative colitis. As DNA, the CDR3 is TGTGCCAGCAGTTTCGACAATAGCAATCAGCCCCAGCATTTT. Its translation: CASSFDNSNQPQHF.